Shown below are 17 T cell receptor beta chains from a single sample sequenced in a study of blood T cell repertoires in COVID-19. TCRdb keeps only in-frame clones here, not all; method: immunoSEQ multiplex PCR. The repertoire holds some 45,000 clones, with around 90% as singletons. The sequencing input was peripheral blood. The receptors derive from a man between 70 and 80 years old with active COVID-19.

V and J are TRBV18 and TRBJ1-2; 7 bases fit TRBD1. Germline loops: CDR1 KGHSH, CDR2 LQKENI. V lost 2 bases to trimming and J lost 1 base; unmatched junction nucleotides: 4. This CDR3 spans 15 amino acids. This CDR3 reads CASSPKQGFNYGYTF. For the CDR3, the DNA is TGTGCCAGCTCACCAAAACAGGGGTTTAACTATGGCTACACCTTC.

J is TRBJ2-7 and V is TRBV10-2, with TRBD1 identical over 9 bases. CDR3 length: 16 amino acids. After removal of 1 base from V and 0 bases from J, the junction contained 4 bases not matched to a gene. Looked up from germline, CDR1 is WSHSY and CDR2 is SAAADI. The CDR3: CASSEWGQGSSYEQYF. The CDR3, as DNA: TGCGCCAGCAGTGAGTGGGGACAGGGCAGCTCCTACGAGCAGTACTTC.

The chain is built from TRBV9 and TRBJ2-7, with 16 bases aligning to TRBD2. There are 17 residues in the CDR3. Germline lookup yields CDR1 SGDLS and CDR2 YYNGEE. Trimming removed 4 bases from V and 6 bases from J; junction bases left unmatched: 10. CDR3 DNA sequence: TGTGCCAGCAGCACGGGACTAGCGGGGGGGGAGGACCGCGAGCAGTACTTC. It translates to CASSTGLAGGEDREQYF.

This sequence joins TRBV3-1 (or the pseudogene TRBV3-2) and TRBJ1-4, with a tentative D call TRBD1 (5 bases). The length of the CDR3 is 14 residues. Trimming removed 6 bases at V and 3 bases at J, with 11 bases between. Germline V gives CDR1 LGHDT, CDR2 YNNKEL (reference sequence). This chain's CDR3 is CASSPSGSNEKLFF. The CDR3 nucleotides are TGTGCCAGCAGTCCCTCAGGGTCTAATGAAAAACTGTTTTTT.

This chain uses TRBV3-1 (or the pseudogene TRBV3-2) with TRBJ2-5; TRBD2 matches at 9 bases. Trimming at V came to 3 bases and at J to 0 bases, leaving 5 bases not matched to a gene. CDR3 length equals 16 residues. CDR1 and CDR2 from the germline V gene are LGHDT and YNNKEL (reference sequence). The CDR3 DNA sequence: TGTGCCAGCAGCCACACGAGCGGGGGGTACCAAGAGACCCAGTACTTC. This sequence encodes CASSHTSGGYQETQYF.

CDR3 DNA sequence: TGCGCCAGCAGCTTGAAGGGGCGAGAAAAACTGTTTTTT. Protein: CASSLKGREKLFF. The chain links TRBV5-1 to TRBJ1-4; D possibly corresponds to TRBD1 (5 bases). The germline V gene encodes CDR1 SGHRS and CDR2 YFSETQ. This CDR3 is built from 13 residues. Trimming removed 1 base at V and 8 bases at J, with 9 bases between.

In DNA form, the CDR3 reads TGTGCCAGCACCGCAACCGGGACAGGGTCCTACGAGCAGTACTTC. Translated, it gives CASTATGTGSYEQYF. The gene calls are TRBV28 and TRBJ2-7; TRBD1 aligns across 9 bases. CDR3 length: 15 residues. Unmatched junction bases numbered 8, after V lost 7 bases and J lost 1 base. Germline V CDR1 and CDR2: MDHEN, SYDVKM.

The chain employs TRBV30 and TRBJ1-1, with TRBD1 as a possible D gene (6 bases). The germline CDR1 and CDR2 sequences are GTSNPN and SVGIG (reference sequence). Between the trimmed V and J ends, which lost 4 bases and 10 bases, there was a span of 13 bases. The CDR3 has 11 amino acids. Written as DNA, the CDR3 is TGTGCCTGGATAGGCGTACAGGGAGCTTTCTTT. It codes for CAWIGVQGAFF.

The CDR3 spells CASSSPGVGGETQYF. For the CDR3, the DNA is TGTGCCAGCAGTTCCCCGGGGGTAGGAGGGGAGACCCAGTACTTC. This chain uses TRBV6-6 with TRBJ2-5; D is perhaps TRBD2 (6 bases). The CDR3 has 15 amino acids. Trimming removed 4 bases from V and 5 bases from J, with 17 bases in between. Germline V gene sequence: CDR1 MNHNY, CDR2 SVGAGI (reference sequence).

The chain employs TRBV7-2 and TRBJ2-3, with D hard to call. V was cut by 0 bases and J by 3 bases, with 7 bases left in between. The CDR3 sequence is 14 residues long. CDR1 is SGHTA, CDR2 FQGNSA, per germline. In DNA, the CDR3 is TGTGCCAGCAGCTTAGCGGTCGCGACAGATACGCAGTATTTT. This codes for CASSLAVATDTQYF.

This chain uses TRBV20-1 with TRBJ1-2; D is unclear. Trimming removed 3 bases from V and 6 bases from J, with 11 bases in between. Germline V gene sequence: CDR1 DFQATT, CDR2 SNEGSKA (reference sequence). CDR3 size: 12 residues. The CDR3 is CSASHGSHGYTF. DNA for the CDR3: TGCAGTGCTAGTCACGGGAGCCATGGCTACACCTTC.

This chain joins TRBV29-1 and TRBJ1-1; TRBD1 is a possible D gene (6 bases). CDR1 is SQVTM, CDR2 ANQGSEA, per germline. Trimming cost V 6 bases and J 0 bases, with 20 bases left between them. The CDR3 runs to 16 residues. CDR3 coding DNA: TGCAGCGTCGCGCCCTATACAGGGCCCATGAACACTGAAGCTTTCTTT. This encodes CSVAPYTGPMNTEAFF.

The chain links TRBV2 to TRBJ2-7; 9 nucleotides align to TRBD1. The CDR3 length is 14 residues. V lost 3 bases, J lost 2 bases, and 2 bases stayed unmatched. In germline, CDR1 is SNHLY, CDR2 FYNNEI. CDR3 sequence: CASSDGTGTYEQYF. CDR3 in DNA: TGTGCCAGCAGTGATGGGACAGGGACCTACGAGCAGTACTTC. The whole variable domain, remainder taken from reference TRBV2 and TRBJ2-7, is EPEVTQTPSHQVTQMGQEVILRCVPISNHLYFYWYRQILGQKVEFLVSFYNNEISEKSEIFDDQFSVERPDGSNFTLKIRSTKLEDSAMYFCASSDGTGTYEQYFGPGTRLTVT.

The chain combines TRBV6-2 or TRBV6-3 with TRBJ1-5; 7 bases align to TRBD1. V was pared by 6 bases and J by 7 bases, with 6 bases of the junction left unmatched. The CDR3 has 13 residues. The germline CDR1 and CDR2 sequences are MNHEY and SVGEGT. The CDR3: CASSRDSGQPQHF. The CDR3 DNA is TGTGCCAGCAGCCGGGACAGTGGGCAGCCCCAGCATTTT.

The chain has TRBV5-4 and TRBJ1-2, with D uncertain. V lost 2 bases to trimming and J lost 2 bases, with 10 bases between them. Germline assignment: CDR1 SGHNT and CDR2 YYREEE (reference sequence). This CDR3 contains 14 residues. CDR3 DNA sequence: TGTGCCAGCAGCTTAGGGCGGGAGAACTATGGCTACACCTTC. It specifies CASSLGRENYGYTF.

The chain recombines TRBV9 with TRBJ2-5; TRBD1 matches 7 bases. Trimming took 2 bases from V and 1 from J; bases not matched to a gene: 2. The CDR3 is 14 amino acids. Looked up from germline, CDR1 is SGDLS and CDR2 is YYNGEE. CDR3 amino acids: CASSVGTAQETQYF. The CDR3 DNA is TGTGCCAGCAGCGTCGGGACAGCCCAAGAGACCCAGTACTTC.

The CDR3 sequence: CATSSGGDRGYTGELFF. CDR3 bases: TGTGCCACCAGCAGTGGCGGGGACAGGGGGTACACCGGGGAGCTGTTTTTT. V and J are TRBV15 and TRBJ2-2; 11 nucleotides agree with TRBD1. Germline-derived CDR1 and CDR2 are LNHNV and YYDKDF (reference sequence). The CDR3 is 17 residues long. After removal of 3 bases from V and 3 bases from J, the junction contained 6 bases not matched to a gene.